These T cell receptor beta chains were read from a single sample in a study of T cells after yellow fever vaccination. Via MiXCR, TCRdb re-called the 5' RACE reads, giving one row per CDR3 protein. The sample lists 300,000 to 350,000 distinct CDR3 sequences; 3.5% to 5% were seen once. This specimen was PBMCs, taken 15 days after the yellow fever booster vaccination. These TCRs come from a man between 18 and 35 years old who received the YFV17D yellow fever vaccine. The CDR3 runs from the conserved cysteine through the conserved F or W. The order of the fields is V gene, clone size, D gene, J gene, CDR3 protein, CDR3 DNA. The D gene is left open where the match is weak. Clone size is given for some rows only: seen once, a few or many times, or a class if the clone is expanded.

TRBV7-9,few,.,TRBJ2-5,CASSWASRGETQYF,TGTGCCAGCAGCTGGGCGTCGCGTGGGGAGACCCAGTACTTC
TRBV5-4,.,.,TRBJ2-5,CASSLEAAGETQYF,TGTGCCAGCAGCTTGGAGGCTGCTGGGGAGACCCAGTACTTC
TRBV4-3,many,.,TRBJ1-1,CASSQATLGNTEAFF,TGCGCCAGCAGCCAAGCTACCTTAGGGAACACTGAAGCTTTCTTT
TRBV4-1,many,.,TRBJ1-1,CASSHGAGVNAEAFF,TGCGCCAGCAGCCACGGGGCAGGGGTGAACGCTGAAGCTTTCTTT
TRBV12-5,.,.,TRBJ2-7,CASGFSSLPLYEQYF,TGTGCTAGTGGTTTCTCAAGCCTCCCCCTCTACGAGCAGTACTTC
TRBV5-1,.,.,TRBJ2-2,CASSLSHPGTGELFF,TGCGCCAGCAGCTTGTCCCACCCGGGGACCGGGGAGCTGTTTTTT
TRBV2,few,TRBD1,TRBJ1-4,CASTGGTGLNEKLFF,TGTGCCAGCACGGGGGGGACAGGGTTAAATGAAAAACTGTTTTTT
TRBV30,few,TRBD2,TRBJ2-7,CAAGTSGGRYEQYF,TGTGCCGCCGGCACTAGCGGGGGGCGCTACGAGCAGTACTTC
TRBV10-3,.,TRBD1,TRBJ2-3,CAIRKGQSTDTQYF,TGTGCCATCAGGAAGGGACAGTCCACAGATACGCAGTATTTT
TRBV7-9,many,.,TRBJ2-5,CASSWDDGTQYF,TGTGCCAGCAGCTGGGACGACGGGACCCAGTACTTC
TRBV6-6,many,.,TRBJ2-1,CASSYSRVYNEQFF,TGTGCCAGCAGTTACTCGAGGGTCTACAATGAGCAGTTCTTC
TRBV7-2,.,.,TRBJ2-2,CASSTALSNGGELFF,TGTGCCAGCAGCACCGCCTTGTCCAACGGGGGGGAGCTGTTTTTT
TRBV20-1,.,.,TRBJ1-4,CSARGTDEKLFF,TGCAGTGCTAGGGGGACGGATGAAAAACTGTTTTTT
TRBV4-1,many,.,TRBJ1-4,CASSLGRTEKLFF,TGCGCCAGCAGCCTCGGCAGGACCGAAAAACTGTTTTTT
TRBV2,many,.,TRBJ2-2,CASSTPPNRNTGELFF,TGTGCCAGCAGTACCCCGCCAAATAGGAACACCGGGGAGCTGTTTTTT
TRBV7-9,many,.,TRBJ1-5,CASSLQQGQPQHF,TGTGCCAGCAGCTTACAACAGGGACAGCCCCAGCATTTT
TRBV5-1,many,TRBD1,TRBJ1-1,CASSYPDRPEAFF,TGCGCCAGCAGCTACCCGGACAGGCCTGAAGCTTTCTTT
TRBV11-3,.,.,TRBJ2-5,CASSEPGQPQETQYF,TGTGCCAGCAGCGAACCGGGACAACCCCAAGAGACCCAGTACTTC
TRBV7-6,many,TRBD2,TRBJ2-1,CASSYGLAGVEQFF,TGTGCCAGCAGTTACGGACTAGCGGGGGTTGAGCAGTTCTTC
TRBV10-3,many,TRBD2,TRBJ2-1,CAISWTSGGAVPNEQFF,TGTGCCATCAGTTGGACTAGCGGGGGGGCTGTGCCCAATGAGCAGTTCTTC
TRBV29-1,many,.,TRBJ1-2,CSASRGNYGYTF,TGCAGCGCCTCCCGCGGGAACTATGGCTACACCTTC
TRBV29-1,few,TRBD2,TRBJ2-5,CSVYSGTTQETQYF,TGCAGCGTTTACTCCGGGACTACACAAGAGACCCAGTACTTC
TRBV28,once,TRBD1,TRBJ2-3,CASRGGQGYTDTQYF,TGTGCCAGCAGAGGAGGACAGGGTTACACAGATACGCAGTATTTT
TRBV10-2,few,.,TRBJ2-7,CASSEQPSLLYEQYF,TGCGCCAGCAGTGAGCAACCATCCCTACTCTACGAGCAGTACTTC
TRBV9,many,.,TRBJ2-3,CASSRDLVDTQYF,TGTGCCAGCAGCCGGGACCTCGTGGATACGCAGTATTTT
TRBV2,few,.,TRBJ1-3,CASSRGTTSGNTIYF,TGTGCCAGCAGTAGGGGGACCACCTCTGGAAACACCATATATTTT
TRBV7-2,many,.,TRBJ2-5,CASSLVRAGQETQYF,TGTGCCAGCAGCTTAGTGAGGGCGGGGCAAGAGACCCAGTACTTC
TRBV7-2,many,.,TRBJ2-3,CASSLVVGTQYF,TGTGCCAGCAGCTTAGTCGTGGGTACGCAGTATTTT
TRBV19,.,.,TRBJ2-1,CASSIAVTEQFF,TGTGCCAGTAGTATAGCAGTTACTGAGCAGTTCTTC
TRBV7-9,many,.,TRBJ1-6,CASSVGRDNSPLHF,TGTGCCAGCAGCGTGGGCAGGGATAATTCACCCCTCCACTTT
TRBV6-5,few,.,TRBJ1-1,CASSTSGIKTVKAFF,TGTGCCAGCAGTACCAGCGGAATAAAGACCGTAAAAGCTTTCTTT
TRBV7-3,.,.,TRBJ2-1,CASSLSIVGEYNEQFF,TGTGCCAGCAGTCTCTCGATCGTGGGGGAATACAATGAGCAGTTCTTC
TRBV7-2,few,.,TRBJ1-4,CASSLGVSEKLFF,TGTGCCAGCAGCTTAGGTGTCAGCGAAAAACTGTTTTTT
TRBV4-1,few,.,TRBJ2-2,CASSQHIQNTGELFF,TGCGCCAGCAGCCAACACATACAGAACACCGGGGAGCTGTTTTTT
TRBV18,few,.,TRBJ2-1,CASARGDEQFF,TGTGCCTCTGCAAGGGGCGATGAGCAGTTCTTC
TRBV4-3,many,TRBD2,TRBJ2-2,CASSQASGGAGELFF,TGCGCCAGCAGCCAAGCTAGCGGGGGGGCCGGGGAGCTGTTTTTT
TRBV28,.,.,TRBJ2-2,CASSFQFDRTGELFF,TGTGCCAGCAGTTTCCAATTCGATAGAACCGGGGAGCTGTTTTTT